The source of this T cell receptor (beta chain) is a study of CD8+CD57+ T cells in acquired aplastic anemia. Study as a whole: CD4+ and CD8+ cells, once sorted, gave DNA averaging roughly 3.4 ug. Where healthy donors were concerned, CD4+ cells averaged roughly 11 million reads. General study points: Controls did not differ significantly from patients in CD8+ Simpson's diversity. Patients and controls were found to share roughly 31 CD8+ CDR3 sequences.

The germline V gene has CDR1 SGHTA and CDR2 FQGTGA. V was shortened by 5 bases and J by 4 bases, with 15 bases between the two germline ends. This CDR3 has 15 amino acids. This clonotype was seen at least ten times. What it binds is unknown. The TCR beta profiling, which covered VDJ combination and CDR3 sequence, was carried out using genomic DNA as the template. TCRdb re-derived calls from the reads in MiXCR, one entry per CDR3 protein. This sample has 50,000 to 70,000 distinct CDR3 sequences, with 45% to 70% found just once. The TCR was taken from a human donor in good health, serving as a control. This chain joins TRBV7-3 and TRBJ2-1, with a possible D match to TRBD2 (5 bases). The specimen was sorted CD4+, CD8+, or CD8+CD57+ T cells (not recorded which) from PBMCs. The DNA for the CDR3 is TGTGCCAGCAGCCCCGACTTTAGGGAGTACAATGAGCAGTTCTTC. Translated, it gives CASSPDFREYNEQFF.